This TCR beta chain was found in a study of blood T cell repertoires in COVID-19. The overall study: The United States, Italy and Spain were the sources of the acute and convalescent COVID-19 samples. T cells, B-cell-depleted T cells, or PBMCs provided the cDNA or gDNA that served as material.

Original handling: The assay estimated nucleated cells by amplifying reference gene primers. Sequencing was performed with immunoSEQ multiplex PCR; in TCRdb, only in-frame clones are kept and a portion is missing. For V, J and clone size, that table is used; D and trimming come from the DNA. The data show about 160,000 clones, approximately 87% seen once. The germline V gene encodes CDR1 GTSNPN and CDR2 SVGIG (reference sequence). V shed 4 bases, J shed 7 bases, and the junction held 7 bases outside the gene matches. This CDR3 is built from 14 residues. This sequence originates from a woman aged 70-85 years with acute or convalescent COVID-19. V gene TRBV30 combines with J gene TRBJ1-6; 7 nucleotides line up with TRBD1. Sequenced sample: peripheral blood. This CDR3 is CAWTSGTANSPLHF. Here the CDR3 DNA reads TGTGCCTGGACCTCCGGGACAGCAAATTCACCCCTCCACTTT.